Shown below are 24 T cell receptor beta chains from a single sample sequenced in a study of blood T cells in healthy people across ages. Through a sample-barcoded 5' primer and a J-beta primer mix, a second PCR was run for roughly 6 to 11 cycles. One entry per CDR3 protein results from TCRdb running MiXCR on the 5' RACE reads. The sample lists fewer than 600,000 distinct CDR3 sequences; over 25% were seen once. These records were also assigned to another study, of T cells of mothers and their children.

Sequenced input: blood. These TCRs come from a boy aged 2 to 10 in good health.

This clonotype showed up just a few times. The chain joins TRBV19 to TRBJ1-4, with D hard to call. CDR1 LNHDA and CDR2 SQIVND come from the germline V gene (reference sequence). V shed 7 bases and J shed 10 bases, with 22 bases lying between them. The CDR3 totals 15 residues. The CDR3 here is CASTPPPQPVGKLFF. The CDR3 DNA reads as TGTGCCAGTACCCCGCCTCCCCAACCGGTGGGAAAACTGTTTTTT. Full variable domain (remainder filled in from reference TRBV19 and TRBJ1-4): DGGITQSPKYLFRKEGQNVTLSCEQNLNHDAMYWYRQDPGQGLRLIYYSQIVNDFQKGDIAEGYSVSREKKESFPLTVTSAQKNPTAFYLCASTPPPQPVGKLFFGSGTQLSVL.

This chain joins TRBV6-5 and TRBJ2-7; possibly TRBD1 for D (6 bases). V lost 5 bases to trimming and J lost 3 bases, with 17 bases between them. The CDR3 covers 15 residues. Germline lookup yields CDR1 MNHEY and CDR2 SVGAGI. DNA of the CDR3: TGTGCCAGCAGTCACCGGGACACGACCTTCTACGAGCAGTACTTC. Translating gives CASSHRDTTFYEQYF.

The chain carries TRBV5-1 and TRBJ1-6; D remains unclear. Trimming pared 0 bases from V and 7 bases from J, leaving 14 bases between. The CDR3 is made up of 16 amino acids. Germline V gives CDR1 SGHRS, CDR2 YFSETQ. CDR3 sequence reads: CASSLEGGGGNSPLHF. CDR3 nucleotide sequence: TGCGCCAGCAGCTTGGAGGGCGGTGGCGGAAATTCACCCCTCCACTTT.

This chain links TRBV20-1 with TRBJ2-1, with 12 bases matching TRBD2. V gave up 1 base and J gave up 3 bases; unmatched junction bases: 4. This CDR3 has 16 amino acids. Germline CDR1 DFQATT, CDR2 SNEGSKA (reference sequence). The CDR3 here is CSARARLAGVYNEQFF. The CDR3 bases are TGCAGTGCTAGAGCACGACTAGCGGGAGTCTACAATGAGCAGTTCTTC.

The V gene is TRBV14, the J gene TRBJ2-5, with 7 bases that match TRBD2. The DNA end is a closer match to TRBJ2-7, so the J assignment may be wrong. Germline CDR1 and CDR2: SGHDN and FVKESK. The CDR3 consists of 19 residues. The CDR3 sequence: CASSQAPRWGGKYSYEQYF. DNA of the CDR3: TGTGCCAGCAGCCAGGCACCCCGGTGGGGGGGAAAATACTCCTACGAGCAGTACTTC.

This chain uses TRBV4-3 with TRBJ2-6; weak D call: TRBD2 (5 bases). V lost 1 base, J lost 0 bases, and 7 bases lay in between. CDR1 and CDR2 from the germline V gene are LGHNA and YSLEER. This CDR3 comprises 16 residues. The CDR3 nucleotides are TGCGCCAGCAGCCAAGGGGAGAACTCTGGGGCCAACGTCCTGACTTTC. Protein: CASSQGENSGANVLTF.

Ten or more counts support this clonotype. The chain recombines TRBV6-5 with TRBJ1-1, with 8 bases that match TRBD1. The CDR3 runs to 15 residues. Germline CDR1 reads MNHEY; CDR2 reads SVGAGI. V lost 5 bases, J lost 4 bases, and 9 bases stayed unmatched. In DNA, the CDR3 is TGTGCCAGCAGTGCCGCGACAGGGGCGGCCACTGAAGCTTTCTTT. This translates into CASSAATGAATEAFF.

Only a few counts were recorded for this clonotype. The genes are TRBV10-3 and TRBJ2-5; a possible D gene is TRBD1 (6 bases). The CDR3 totals 15 residues. Trimming stripped 5 bases from V and 0 bases from J, with 13 bases between. Germline lookup yields CDR1 ENHRY and CDR2 SYGVKD. CDR3 bases: TGTGCCATCAGTTCGGGACAAGGGAACCAAGAGACCCAGTACTTC. Amino acid sequence: CAISSGQGNQETQYF.

This clonotype was counted a few times. The chain carries TRBV5-5 and TRBJ2-5; 8 bases are a match to TRBD1. The J call is doubtful: the DNA matches TRBJ2-7 better. The germline V gene encodes CDR1 SGHKS and CDR2 YYEKEE (reference sequence). CDR3 length equals 14 residues. Written as DNA, the CDR3 is TGTGCCAGCAGCTTGAGCAGGGGGCTCCACGAGCAGTACTTC. This codes for CASSLSRGLHEQYF.

This clonotype appeared a few times. The genes are TRBV10-3 and TRBJ2-2; TRBD2 aligns across 7 bases. This CDR3 spans 14 amino acids. J lost 7 bases, V lost 7 bases, and 9 bases had no gene match. The germline CDR1 and CDR2 sequences are ENHRY and SYGVKD. As DNA, the CDR3 is TGTGCCATCACCGGGGGGAAACGGAACGGGGAGCTGTTTTTT. Translation: CAITGGKRNGELFF.

This clonotype was seen more than once but under ten times. This rearrangement joins TRBV5-1 to TRBJ2-1, with TRBD2 identical over 12 bases. The J call is doubtful: the DNA matches TRBJ2-7 better. CDR3 size: 16 residues. The V gene's germline CDR1 is SGHRS and CDR2 YFSETQ. CDR3 bases: TGCGCCAGCAGCGCGGGACTAGCGGGTCCCCCAACGGTGCAGTACTTC. This sequence encodes CASSAGLAGPPTVQYF.

This clonotype was detected a few times. The chain combines TRBV15 with TRBJ2-3; D perhaps matches TRBD1 (6 bases). This CDR3 comprises 15 residues. Germline values: CDR1 LNHNV, CDR2 YYDKDF (reference sequence). The V end was cut by 1 base, the J end by 4 bases, with 12 bases between. CDR3 DNA sequence: TGTGCCACCAGCAGAGGGACAGATGTCGCAGATACGCAGTATTTT. It translates to CATSRGTDVADTQYF.

A few counts support this clonotype. The V call is TRBV23-1, the J call TRBJ2-7; perhaps D is TRBD1 or TRBD2 (5 bases each). TRBV23-1 is an open reading frame, and its role is uncertain. Trimming stripped 6 bases from V and 4 bases from J, with 10 bases between. The CDR3 spans 12 residues. The CDR3 reads CASSQRGYEQYF. The CDR3 DNA follows: TGCGCCAGCAGCCAGAGGGGTTACGAGCAGTACTTC.

The chain recombines TRBV2 with TRBJ1-5; TRBD1 matches at 8 bases. The V gene's germline CDR1 is SNHLY and CDR2 FYNNEI. This CDR3 spans 15 amino acids. V shed 2 bases and J 4 bases; nucleotides not matched to a gene: 4. The CDR3 DNA reads as TGTGCCAGCAGTGAATGGACAGGGACTAATCAGCCCCAGCATTTT. It codes for CASSEWTGTNQPQHF.

The V gene is TRBV5-1, the J gene TRBJ2-7; perhaps TRBD1 as D (6 bases). The germline gives CDR1 SGHRS, CDR2 YFSETQ. Trimming took off 0 bases at V and 3 bases at J, with 10 bases between the two ends. The CDR3 runs to 14 residues. In DNA form, the CDR3 reads TGCGCCAGCAGCTTGGCACAGGGATTCTACGAGCAGTACTTC. Translated, it gives CASSLAQGFYEQYF. Full variable domain (outside the CDR3, taken from reference TRBV5-1 and TRBJ2-7): KAGVTQTPRYLIKTRGQQVTLSCSPISGHRSVSWYQQTPGQGLQFLFEYFSETQRNKGNFPGRFSGRQFSNSRSEMNVSTLELGDSALYLCASSLAQGFYEQYFGPGTRLTVT.

V gene TRBV14 combines with J gene TRBJ1-1; no clear D. V shed 2 bases and J shed 8 bases, with 6 bases lying between them. The germline V gene encodes CDR1 SGHDN and CDR2 FVKESK. This CDR3 has 11 residues. Here the CDR3 DNA reads TGTGCCAGCAGCCAAATTAACGAAGCTTTCTTT. Translation: CASSQINEAFF. The variable domain in full, with the rest retrieved from reference TRBV14 and TRBJ1-1, is EAGVTQFPSHSVIEKGQTVTLRCDPISGHDNLYWYRRVMGKEIKFLLHFVKESKQDESGMPNNRFLAERTGGTYSTLKVQPAELEDSGVYFCASSQINEAFFGQGTRLTVV.

This clonotype turned up a few times. The rearrangement joins TRBV2 to TRBJ2-3, with D maybe TRBD2 (5 bases). V was trimmed by 6 bases and J by 2 bases, leaving 21 bases between them. Germline CDR1 and CDR2: SNHLY and FYNNEI. The CDR3 has 17 residues. The CDR3 nucleotides are TGTGCCAGCAGACCTCCCCTGGGATCGGGGTACACAGATACGCAGTATTTT. Translated, it gives CASRPPLGSGYTDTQYF.

This clonotype has only a few counts. This chain connects TRBV4-2 to TRBJ2-1, with D maybe TRBD2 (6 bases). Trimming shortened V by 4 bases and J by 5 bases, and 21 bases separated the two germline ends. The CDR3 sequence is 17 residues long. Germline lookup yields CDR1 LGHNA and CDR2 YNFKEQ. The CDR3 DNA sequence: TGTGCCAGCAGCCGCGAACCGGGACTGGGTGTTAACAATGAGCAGTTCTTC. This gives the protein CASSREPGLGVNNEQFF.

The genes are TRBV15 and TRBJ2-7; D perhaps matches TRBD2 (5 bases). Germline V gene lookup returns CDR1 LNHNV and CDR2 YYDKDF (reference sequence). The length of the CDR3 is 15 residues. V was clipped by 3 bases and J by 5 bases, with 17 bases between them. The CDR3 coding sequence is TGTGCCACCAGCAGGGAGGCTTCTTGGGCAGACGAGCAGTACTTC. Translating gives CATSREASWADEQYF.

The rearrangement links TRBV12-3 or TRBV12-4 to TRBJ2-5; 14 bases match TRBD2. V trimming: 5 bases; J trimming: 5 bases; junction bases outside the gene matches: 7. This CDR3 is built from 16 residues. DNA of the CDR3: TGTGCCAGCAGTGCGAGACTAGCGGGAGGGCCTGAGACCCAGTACTTC. Translated, it gives CASSARLAGGPETQYF.

This clonotype was found a few times. V gene TRBV6-1 combines with J gene TRBJ1-6; TRBD1 agrees at 7 bases. CDR3 length equals 17 residues. Germline V gene data show CDR1 as MNHNS and CDR2 as SASEGT. V lost 1 base, J lost 0 bases, and 3 bases stayed unmatched. CDR3 sequence (DNA): TGTGCCAGCAGTGAAGAGCCAGGGGGCTCCTATAATTCACCCCTCCACTTT. Its translation: CASSEEPGGSYNSPLHF.

The chain uses TRBV28 and TRBJ2-5; TRBD2 agrees at 7 bases. V shed 4 bases and J 4 bases; nucleotides not matched to a gene: 9. This CDR3 has 15 residues. Germline CDR1 reads MDHEN; CDR2 reads SYDVKM. The CDR3 loop reads CASSSSGVWGETQYF. The CDR3, as DNA: TGTGCCAGCAGTTCTAGCGGAGTGTGGGGAGAGACCCAGTACTTC.

This clonotype was recorded a few times. V usage is TRBV29-1 and J usage is TRBJ2-3, with 10 bases lining up with TRBD2. The CDR3 length is 15 residues. Germline V gives CDR1 SQVTM, CDR2 ANQGSEA. Losses at the gene ends were 2 bases for V and 4 bases for J; bases not matched to a gene: 6. The CDR3, as DNA: TGCAGCGTTGAAAAGAGCGGGAGGGCCTCAGATACGCAGTATTTT. It yields the protein CSVEKSGRASDTQYF.

The chain links TRBV28 to TRBJ2-5, with 8 bases lining up with TRBD1. The J call may be incorrect, as the DNA end agrees better with TRBJ2-7. This CDR3 has 14 residues. Germline V CDR1 and CDR2: MDHEN, SYDVKM. For the CDR3, the DNA is TGTGCCAGCACCGAGGGACAGGCTTCCTACGAGCAGTACTTC. This sequence encodes CASTEGQASYEQYF.